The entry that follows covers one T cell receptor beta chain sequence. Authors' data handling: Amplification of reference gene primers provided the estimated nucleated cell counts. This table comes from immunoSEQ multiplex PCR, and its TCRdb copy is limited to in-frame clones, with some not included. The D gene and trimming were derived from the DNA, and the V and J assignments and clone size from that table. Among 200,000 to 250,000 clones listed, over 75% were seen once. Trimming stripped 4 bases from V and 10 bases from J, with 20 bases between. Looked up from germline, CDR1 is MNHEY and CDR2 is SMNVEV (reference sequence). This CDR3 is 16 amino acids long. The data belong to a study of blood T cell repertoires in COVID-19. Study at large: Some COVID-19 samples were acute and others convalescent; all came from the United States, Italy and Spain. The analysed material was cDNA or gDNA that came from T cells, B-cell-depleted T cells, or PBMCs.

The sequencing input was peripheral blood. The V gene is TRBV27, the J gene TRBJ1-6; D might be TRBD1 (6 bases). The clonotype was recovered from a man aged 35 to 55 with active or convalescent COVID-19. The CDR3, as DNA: TGTGCCAGCAGTTCGATATCCAGGGGCCTCGCGTCACCCCTCCACTTT. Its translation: CASSSISRGLASPLHF.